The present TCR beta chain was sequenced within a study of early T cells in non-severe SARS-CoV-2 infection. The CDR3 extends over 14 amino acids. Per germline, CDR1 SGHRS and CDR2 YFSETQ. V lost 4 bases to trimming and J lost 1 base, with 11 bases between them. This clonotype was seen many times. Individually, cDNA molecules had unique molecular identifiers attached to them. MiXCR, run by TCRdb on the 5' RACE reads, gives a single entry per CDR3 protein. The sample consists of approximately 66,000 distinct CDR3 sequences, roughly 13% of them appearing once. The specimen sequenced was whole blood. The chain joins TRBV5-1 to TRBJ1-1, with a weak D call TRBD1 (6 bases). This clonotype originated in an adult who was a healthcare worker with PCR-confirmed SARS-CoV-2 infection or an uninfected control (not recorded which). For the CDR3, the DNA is TGCGCCAGCAGCCGGTCAGGGGCGAACACTGAAGCTTTCTTT. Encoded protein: CASSRSGANTEAFF.